The following is a T cell receptor beta chain sequence with its context. This clonotype was seen repeatedly, ten times or more. It has no known antigen specificity. Base qualities are not at hand, and no much larger clone is one base apart. The CDR3 goes from the cysteine to the phenylalanine over 13 residues. Just CDR3 DNA is preserved here, 39 bases in frame from base 1. The germline V gene yields SQVTM for CDR1 and ANQGSEA for CDR2. The V and J ends are trimmed by 7 bases and 0 bases, leaving 10 bases between them. Every patient had bone marrow sampled at the time of active disease. Bone marrow mononuclear cells were isolated by Ficoll-Hypaque density gradient centrifugation. Myeloma plasma cells were removed and CD138-negative cells were obtained by negative selection following labeling with CD138 magnetic microbeads on a MACS separator. The purity of the isolated cells was checked by flow cytometry with CD138 antibodies on an Attune NxT. TRIzol reagent was used to extract total RNA, and a NanoDrop spectrophotometer was used to quantify the extracted RNA. Paired RNA-seq and IR-seq were performed on each patient's CD138-negative bone marrow sample.

Starting from around 400 ng RNA, TCR libraries were constructed with the Immunoverse kit using molecular barcoded adaptors that cover the alpha/delta and beta/gamma chains. TCR library preparation used the same RNA that went into transcriptome sequencing. TCR libraries were sequenced on an Illumina HiSeq 4000 with 2 x 150 cycles. Turning to the authors' computational methods: MiXCR aligned TCR reads to human V, D, J and C references and assembled the aligned reads into CDR3 clonotypes, with quality filtering and error correction included. The tcR package in R was used to analyze clonotype counts and gene usage diversity. Raw mapping reads were checked after the RNA-seq reads had been mapped by STAR aligner version 2.5.3a onto the human GRCh37 genome. To test how sequencing depth affected the clonotypes detected, IR-seq fastq files were randomly downsampled with Seqtk 1.3. TCRdb took the public reads, trimmed them with fastp at Q25, ran MiXCR for clone calling and kept in-frame beta chains. One record per CDR3 amino acid sequence lists the most common genes and DNA. The V and J calls, along with clone size, are taken from TCRdb and not from the paper's own processing. This sample holds 130,000 or so distinct CDR3 sequences; about 12% were observed only once. The ten largest clonotypes hold 8% to 9% of the sample.

The data stem from a study of read filtering for tumor transcriptome and immune sequencing (dated by TCRdb to 2020 to 2022). As for the study more broadly: The cohort had approximately 16 male and 15 or so female patients with a mean age of roughly 66 years, ranging from roughly 45 to 85. Under revised international staging, roughly eight patients fell into R-ISS I, 15 or so into R-ISS II and about seven into R-ISS III. After DNase treatment, whole-transcriptome libraries were prepared using the TruSeq RNA Access Library Prep Kit. Per sample, about 3.5 to 11 million TCR-region mapped reads were obtained with IR-seq, compared with only 85 to 1273 with RNA-seq. TCR repertoires obtained by targeted immune repertoire sequencing and by bulk whole-transcriptome sequencing performed on the same bone marrow samples were compared. As a main aim, a read-filtering strategy for immune repertoire data was addressed, with the specific question being whether clonotypes supported by a single read should be removed.

The research as a whole found: Single-read clonotypes made up roughly 82% of clonotypes but only 3% to 4% of total reads in IR-seq, compared with 65% to 75% of clonotypes and 44.6% of reads in RNA-seq. The sorted CD138-negative fraction was a mixed bone marrow immune population, not purified T cells. IR-seq captured clonotypes at much higher depth and more reliably than RNA-seq, and smaller IR-seq throughput sufficed to identify most shared clonotypes. When single-read clonotypes were removed, the proportions of shared clonotypes in IR-seq and RNA-seq correlated more strongly.

The chain links TRBV29-1 with TRBJ2-4; no D gene can be assigned with confidence. The sequence derives from a donor at least 40 years old with multiple myeloma. The sequenced sample consisted of a population of CD138-negative cells sorted from bone marrow. Explained via the paper, the cell subset or site label denotes: bone marrow mononuclear cells depleted of CD138+ plasma/myeloma cells by negative magnetic selection. The DNA sequence is given as TGCAGCGCAGCTCCGGGAGCCAAAAACATTCAGTACTTC. This yields the protein CSAAPGAKNIQYF.